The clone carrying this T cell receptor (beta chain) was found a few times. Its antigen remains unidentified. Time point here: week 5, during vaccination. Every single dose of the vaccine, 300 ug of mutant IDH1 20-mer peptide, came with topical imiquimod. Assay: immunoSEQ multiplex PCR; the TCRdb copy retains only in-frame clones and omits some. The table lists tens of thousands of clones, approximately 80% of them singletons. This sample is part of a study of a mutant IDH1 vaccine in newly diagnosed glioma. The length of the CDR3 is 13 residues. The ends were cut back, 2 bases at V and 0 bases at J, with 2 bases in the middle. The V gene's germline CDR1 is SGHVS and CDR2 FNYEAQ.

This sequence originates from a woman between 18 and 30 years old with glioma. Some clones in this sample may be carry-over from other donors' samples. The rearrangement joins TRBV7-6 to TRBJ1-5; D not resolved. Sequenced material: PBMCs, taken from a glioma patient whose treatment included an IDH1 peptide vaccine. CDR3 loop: CASSLSSNQPQHF. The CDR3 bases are TGTGCCAGCAGCTTAAGTAGCAATCAGCCCCAGCATTTT. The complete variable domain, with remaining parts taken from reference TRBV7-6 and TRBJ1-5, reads GAGVSQSPRYKVTKRGQDVALRCDPISGHVSLYWYRQALGQGPEFLTYFNYEAQQDKSGLPNDRFSAERPEGSISTLTIQRTEQRDSAMYRCASSLSSNQPQHFGDGTRLSIL.